These 14 T cell receptor beta chains share one sample of origin, sequenced in a study of T cells expressing NK-cell markers. TCRdb reprocessed the 5' RACE reads and reports one entry per CDR3 protein, with no DNA. This sample's table reports about 460,000 distinct CDR3 sequences. Material: blood T cells: a sorted CD56 or NKG2C T cell subset, CD4+ or CD8+ T cells, or bulk PBMC T cells (not recorded which). These receptors were collected from a woman between 45 and 65 years old in good health.

This CDR3 reads CASSPYSSPGAFF. The chain joins TRBV18 to TRBJ1-1. Germline V gene sequence: CDR1 KGHSH, CDR2 LQKENI. The CDR3 totals 13 residues. Combining the CDR3 with reference TRBV18 and TRBJ1-1 gives the whole variable domain NAGVMQNPRHLVRRRGQEARLRCSPMKGHSHVYWYRQLPEEGLKFMVYLQKENIIDESGMPKERFSAEFPKEGPSILRIQQVVRGDSAAYFCASSPYSSPGAFFGQGTRLTVV.

The J gene is TRBJ2-5, the V gene TRBV6-2 or TRBV6-3; TCRdb returns TRBD2, unconfirmable since there is no DNA. Germline loops: CDR1 MNHEY, CDR2 SVGEGT. The CDR3 runs 18 residues. Here the CDR3 reads CASTRALAGASPPKTQYF.

The CDR3 sequence: CASTHLFLLTDNEQFF. V gene TRBV11-2 combines with J gene TRBJ2-1; the TRBD1 assignment by TCRdb is unverifiable without DNA. This CDR3 is built from 16 residues. CDR1 is SGHAT and CDR2 is FQNNGV in the germline V gene.

The J gene is TRBJ2-1, the V gene TRBV6-1; TCRdb designates TRBD1, a call that cannot be tested without DNA. The V gene's germline CDR1 is MNHNS and CDR2 SASEGT. The CDR3 loop spans 16 amino acids. The CDR3 sequence is CASSERGGLIYNEQFF.

The rearrangement links TRBV7-9 to TRBJ2-1; the D gene TCRdb calls, TRBD2, cannot be checked with no DNA. The CDR3 sequence is 16 residues long. Germline CDR1 reads SEHNR; CDR2 reads FQNEAQ (reference sequence). CDR3 sequence reads: CASSLAVGGRANEQFF.

This chain uses TRBV6-1 with TRBJ1-4; the TCRdb D gene call, TRBD1, has no DNA to confirm it. Germline values: CDR1 MNHNS, CDR2 SASEGT. The CDR3 length is 19 residues. The CDR3 spells CASSEAGTGLVATNEKLFF.

This chain links TRBV14 with TRBJ2-1; TCRdb proposes TRBD2, but this gene call is untestable without DNA. Germline V gene data show CDR1 as SGHDN and CDR2 as FVKESK. This CDR3 is built from 17 residues. The CDR3 sequence is CASSPYGTSGIYNEQFF.

The rearrangement links TRBV20-1 to TRBJ1-5; TCRdb gives TRBD1 as the D gene, but with no DNA this cannot be confirmed. CDR1 DFQATT and CDR2 SNEGSKA come from the germline V gene (reference sequence). The CDR3 contains 15 residues. The CDR3 loop is CSARRGPDSNQPQHF.

The rearrangement joins TRBV24-1 to TRBJ2-1; TCRdb lists TRBD1, though no DNA is available to test this call. Germline values: CDR1 KGHDR, CDR2 SFDVKD. This CDR3 has 17 amino acids. CDR3 amino acids: CATSDPFGRERVNEQFF.

The V gene is TRBV7-7, the J gene TRBJ2-3; TCRdb returns TRBD2, unconfirmable since there is no DNA. The CDR3 runs to 14 residues. The germline CDR1 and CDR2 sequences are SSHAT and FNYEAQ (reference sequence). CDR3 sequence: CASSSSGVTDTQYF.

The chain is built from TRBV6-4 and TRBJ2-1; there is no DNA to check the TCRdb D call of TRBD1. Germline V gene data show CDR1 as MRHNA and CDR2 as SNTAGT. The CDR3 has 15 residues. CDR3 amino acids: CASIPGVRGYNEQFF.

The genes are TRBV11-2 and TRBJ2-3. CDR1 and CDR2 from the germline V gene are SGHAT and FQNNGV. The CDR3 loop spans 16 amino acids. The CDR3 region is CASSLASSGSTDTQYF.

This rearrangement joins TRBV12-3 or TRBV12-4 to TRBJ2-5; TCRdb picks TRBD1, but there is no DNA to check that call. This CDR3 has 14 amino acids. The CDR3 loop reads CASSGTGLGETQYF.

The rearrangement joins TRBV7-9 to TRBJ2-1; the TCRdb call, TRBD2, lacks DNA for checking. CDR3 size: 17 residues. The germline gives CDR1 SEHNR, CDR2 FQNEAQ (reference sequence). The CDR3 loop reads CASSSLSFSGRGDEQFF.